This record concerns one T cell receptor beta chain sequence. J gave up 8 bases and V 3 bases, and 7 bases lay outside the gene matches. The germline gives CDR1 MNHEY, CDR2 SMNVEV (reference sequence). CDR3 size: 14 residues. The data were obtained in a study of blood T cell repertoires in COVID-19. Study in general: Acute and convalescent COVID-19 specimens originated in the United States, Italy and Spain. Sample material is recorded as cDNA or gDNA derived from T cells, B-cell-depleted T cells, or PBMCs.

In the original workflow: Cell counts per sample came from amplifying reference gene primers. Generated by immunoSEQ multiplex PCR, the TCRdb table keeps only in-frame clones and is missing some. That table furnishes V, J and clone size, whereas the DNA furnished D and trimming. The sample holds hundreds of thousands of clones; around 92% are singletons and the top ten take roughly 1.2%. The chain links TRBV27 to TRBJ1-2, with 9 bases aligning to TRBD1. Sequencing input: peripheral blood. The clonotype was recovered from a man aged 35 to 55 with acute or convalescent COVID-19. CDR3 region: CASSLAGQGQGYTF. CDR3 DNA: TGTGCCAGCAGTTTGGCGGGACAGGGTCAAGGCTACACCTTC.